This T cell receptor beta chain was profiled in a study of T-cell memory formation after mild COVID-19. About the study: Across donors, TCR clusters were largely donor specific. Study outcomes and limitations: Clones contracting day 15 to 85 were balanced CD4/CD8; later expanders leaned CD4+.

Of note for this clonotype: Its antigen is not known.

TCRalpha and TCRbeta libraries used 5'RACE with constant-segment primers and UMIs. MiXCR was run by TCRdb on the 5' RACE reads, yielding one entry per CDR3 protein. The sample consists of more than 300,000 distinct CDR3 sequences, roughly 13% of them appearing once. The V segment lost 4 bases and the J segment 3 bases; nucleotides outside the gene matches: 5. Per the germline V gene, CDR1 is SGDLS and CDR2 is YYNGEE. CDR3 size: 16 residues. The V and J genes are TRBV9 and TRBJ2-1, with 12 bases that match TRBD2. Sample: PBMCs or a T cell subset sorted from them (not recorded which). This clonotype was sampled from a man younger than 35 who had mild COVID-19 (a few samples of this study predate the infection). Cell type and time point are not known. CDR3 protein: CASSTLAGGHYNEQFF. CDR3 DNA sequence: TGTGCCAGCAGCACTCTAGCGGGGGGGCACTACAATGAGCAGTTCTTC.